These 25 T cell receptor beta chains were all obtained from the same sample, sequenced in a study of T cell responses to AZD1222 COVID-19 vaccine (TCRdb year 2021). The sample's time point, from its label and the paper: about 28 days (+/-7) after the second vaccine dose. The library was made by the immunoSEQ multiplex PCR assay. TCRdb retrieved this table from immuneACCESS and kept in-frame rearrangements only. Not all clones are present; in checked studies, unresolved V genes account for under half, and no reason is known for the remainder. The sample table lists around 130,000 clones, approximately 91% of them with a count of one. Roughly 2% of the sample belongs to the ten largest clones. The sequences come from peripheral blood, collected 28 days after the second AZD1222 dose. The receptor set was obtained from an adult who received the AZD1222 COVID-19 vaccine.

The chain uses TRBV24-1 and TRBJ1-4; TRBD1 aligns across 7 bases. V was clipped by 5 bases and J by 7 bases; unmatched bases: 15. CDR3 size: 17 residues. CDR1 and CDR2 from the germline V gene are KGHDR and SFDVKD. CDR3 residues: CATSATVGGGKTEKLFF. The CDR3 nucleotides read TGTGCCACCAGTGCCACGGTGGGAGGGGGCAAGACTGAAAAACTGTTTTTT.

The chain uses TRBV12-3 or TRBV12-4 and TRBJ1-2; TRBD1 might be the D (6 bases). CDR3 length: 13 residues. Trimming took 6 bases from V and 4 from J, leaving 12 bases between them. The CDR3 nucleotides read TGTGCCAGCAGCCCAGGGGTCCTCTATGGCTACACCTTC. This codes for CASSPGVLYGYTF.

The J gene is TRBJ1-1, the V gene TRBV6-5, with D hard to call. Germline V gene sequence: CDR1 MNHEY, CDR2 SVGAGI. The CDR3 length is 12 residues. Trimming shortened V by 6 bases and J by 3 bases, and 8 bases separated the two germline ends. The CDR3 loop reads CASSLWDTEAFF. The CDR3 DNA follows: TGTGCCAGCAGCCTCTGGGACACTGAAGCTTTCTTT.

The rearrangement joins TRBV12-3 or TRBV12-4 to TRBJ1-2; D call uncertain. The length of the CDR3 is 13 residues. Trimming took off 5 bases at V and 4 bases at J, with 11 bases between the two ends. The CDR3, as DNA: TGTGCCAGCAGTCTCGGGCCTGGCTATGGCTACACCTTC. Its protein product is CASSLGPGYGYTF.

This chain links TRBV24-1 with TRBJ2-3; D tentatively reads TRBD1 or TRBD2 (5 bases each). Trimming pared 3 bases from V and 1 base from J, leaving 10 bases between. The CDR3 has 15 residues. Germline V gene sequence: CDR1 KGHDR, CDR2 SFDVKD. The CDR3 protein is CATSDPRDRTDTQYF. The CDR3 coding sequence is TGTGCCACCAGTGATCCCCGGGACCGCACAGATACGCAGTATTTT.

The CDR3 here is CASSPGTDNEQFF. The CDR3 DNA follows: TGTGCCAGCTCACCAGGGACGGATAATGAGCAGTTCTTC. The chain combines TRBV18 with TRBJ2-1; D might be TRBD1 or TRBD2, each matching 5 bases. CDR1 and CDR2 (germline): KGHSH, LQKENI. The CDR3 runs 13 residues. Trimming shortened V by 2 bases and J by 7 bases, and 9 bases separated the two germline ends.

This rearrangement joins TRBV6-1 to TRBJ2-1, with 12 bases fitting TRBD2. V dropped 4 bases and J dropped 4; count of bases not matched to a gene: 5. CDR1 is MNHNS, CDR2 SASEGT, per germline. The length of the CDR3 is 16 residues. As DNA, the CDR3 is TGTGCCAGCAGTGCGACTAGCGGGAGACAGTACAATGAGCAGTTCTTC. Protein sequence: CASSATSGRQYNEQFF.

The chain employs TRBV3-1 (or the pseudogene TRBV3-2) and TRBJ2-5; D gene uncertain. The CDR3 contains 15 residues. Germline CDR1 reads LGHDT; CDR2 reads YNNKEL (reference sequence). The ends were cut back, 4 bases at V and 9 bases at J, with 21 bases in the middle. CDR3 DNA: TGTGCCAGCAGCCCTCAAGGTACCACCCCTGGGCCCCAGTACTTC. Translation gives CASSPQGTTPGPQYF.

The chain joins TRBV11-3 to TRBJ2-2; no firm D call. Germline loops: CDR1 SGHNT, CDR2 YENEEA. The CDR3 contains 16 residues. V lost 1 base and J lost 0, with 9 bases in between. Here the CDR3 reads CASSLGLESNTGELFF. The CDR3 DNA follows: TGTGCCAGCAGCTTAGGTTTAGAATCGAACACCGGGGAGCTGTTTTTT.

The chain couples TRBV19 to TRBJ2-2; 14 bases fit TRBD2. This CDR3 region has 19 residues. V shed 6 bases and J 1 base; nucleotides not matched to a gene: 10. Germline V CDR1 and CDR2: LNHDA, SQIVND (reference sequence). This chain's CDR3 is CASSSRGLAGAVNTGELFF. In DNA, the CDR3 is TGTGCCAGTAGCTCCCGGGGACTAGCGGGAGCTGTGAACACCGGGGAGCTGTTTTTT.

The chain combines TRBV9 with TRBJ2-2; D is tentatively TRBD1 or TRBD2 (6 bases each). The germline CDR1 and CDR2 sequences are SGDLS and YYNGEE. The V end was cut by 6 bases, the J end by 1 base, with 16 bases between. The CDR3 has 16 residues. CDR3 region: CASTPRGAGNTGELFF. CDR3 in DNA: TGTGCCAGCACCCCGAGGGGGGCAGGGAACACCGGGGAGCTGTTTTTT.

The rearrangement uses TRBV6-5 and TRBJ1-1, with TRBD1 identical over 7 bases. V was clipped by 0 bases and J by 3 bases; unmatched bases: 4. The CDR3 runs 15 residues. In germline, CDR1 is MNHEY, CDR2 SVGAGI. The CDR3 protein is CASSYSGGRDTEAFF. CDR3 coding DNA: TGTGCCAGCAGTTACTCAGGGGGCCGGGACACTGAAGCTTTCTTT.

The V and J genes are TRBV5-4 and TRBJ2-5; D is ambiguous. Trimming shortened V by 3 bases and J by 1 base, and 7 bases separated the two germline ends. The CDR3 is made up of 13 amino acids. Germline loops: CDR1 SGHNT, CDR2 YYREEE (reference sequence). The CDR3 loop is CASSYGSQETQYF. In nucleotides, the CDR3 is TGTGCCAGCAGCTACGGTAGCCAAGAGACCCAGTACTTC.

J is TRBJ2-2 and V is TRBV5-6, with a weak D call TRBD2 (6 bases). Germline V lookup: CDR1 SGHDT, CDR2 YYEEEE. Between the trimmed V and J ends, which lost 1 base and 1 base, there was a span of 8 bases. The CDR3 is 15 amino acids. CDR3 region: CASSLPGLNTGELFF. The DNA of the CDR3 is TGTGCCAGCAGCTTGCCGGGACTGAACACCGGGGAGCTGTTTTTT.

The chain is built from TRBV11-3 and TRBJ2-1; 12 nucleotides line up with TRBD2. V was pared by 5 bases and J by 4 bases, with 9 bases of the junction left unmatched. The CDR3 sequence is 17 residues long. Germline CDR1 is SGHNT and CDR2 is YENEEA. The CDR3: CASSQARLAGGYNEQFF. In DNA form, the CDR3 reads TGTGCCAGCAGCCAGGCTCGGCTAGCGGGAGGGTACAATGAGCAGTTCTTC.

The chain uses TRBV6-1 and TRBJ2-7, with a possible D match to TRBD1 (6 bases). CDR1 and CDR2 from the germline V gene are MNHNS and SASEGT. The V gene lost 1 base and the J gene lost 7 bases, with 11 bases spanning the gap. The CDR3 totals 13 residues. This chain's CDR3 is CASSEVDQGEQYF. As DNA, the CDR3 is TGTGCCAGCAGTGAAGTGGACCAGGGGGAGCAGTACTTC.

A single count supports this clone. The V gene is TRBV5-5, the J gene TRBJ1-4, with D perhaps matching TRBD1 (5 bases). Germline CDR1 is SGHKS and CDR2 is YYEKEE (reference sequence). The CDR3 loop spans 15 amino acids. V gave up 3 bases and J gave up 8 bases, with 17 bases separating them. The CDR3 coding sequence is TGTGCCAGCAGCTACTATGGAGGGGCTGACGAAAAACTGTTTTTT. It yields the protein CASSYYGGADEKLFF.

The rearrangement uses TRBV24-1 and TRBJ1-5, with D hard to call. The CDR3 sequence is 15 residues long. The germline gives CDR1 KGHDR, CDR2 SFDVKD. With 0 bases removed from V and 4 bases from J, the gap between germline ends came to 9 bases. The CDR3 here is CATSDLHLGNQPQHF. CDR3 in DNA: TGTGCCACCAGTGATTTGCATTTAGGGAATCAGCCCCAGCATTTT.

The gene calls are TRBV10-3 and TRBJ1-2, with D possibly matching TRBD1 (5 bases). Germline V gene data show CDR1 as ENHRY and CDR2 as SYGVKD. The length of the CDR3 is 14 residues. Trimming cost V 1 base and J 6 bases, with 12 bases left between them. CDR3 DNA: TGTGCCATCAGTGAGTTGGCAGGGAATAATGGCTACACCTTC. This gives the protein CAISELAGNNGYTF.

CDR3 residues: CASSLGTDRNTIYF. The CDR3 DNA sequence: TGTGCCAGCAGCTTAGGGACAGACCGAAACACCATATATTTT. The chain joins TRBV7-9 to TRBJ1-3; D is possibly TRBD1 (6 bases). CDR3 length: 14 residues. Looked up from germline, CDR1 is SEHNR and CDR2 is FQNEAQ (reference sequence). V lost 1 base, J lost 5 bases, and 9 bases lay in between.

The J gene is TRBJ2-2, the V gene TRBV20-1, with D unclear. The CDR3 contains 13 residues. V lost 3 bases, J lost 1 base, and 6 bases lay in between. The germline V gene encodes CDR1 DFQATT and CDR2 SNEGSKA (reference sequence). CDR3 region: CSASDLNTGELFF. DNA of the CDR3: TGCAGTGCTAGTGATTTGAACACCGGGGAGCTGTTTTTT.

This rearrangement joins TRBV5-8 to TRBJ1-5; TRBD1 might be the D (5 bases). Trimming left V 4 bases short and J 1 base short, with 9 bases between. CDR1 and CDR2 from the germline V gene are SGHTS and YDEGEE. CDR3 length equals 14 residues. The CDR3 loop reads CASSPGGSNQPQHF. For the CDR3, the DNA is TGTGCCAGCAGCCCCGGGGGAAGCAATCAGCCCCAGCATTTT. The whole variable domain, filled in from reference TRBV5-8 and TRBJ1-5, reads EAGVTQSPTHLIKTRGQQATLRCSPISGHTSVYWYQQALGLGLQFLLWYDEGEERNRGNFPPRFSGRQFPNYSSELNVNALELEDSALYLCASSPGGSNQPQHFGDGTRLSIL.

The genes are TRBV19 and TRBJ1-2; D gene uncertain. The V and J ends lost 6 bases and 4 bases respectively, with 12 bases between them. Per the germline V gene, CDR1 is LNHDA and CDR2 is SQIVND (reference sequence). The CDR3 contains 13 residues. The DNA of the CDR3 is TGTGCCAGTAGCCTGGGGTTAGGCTATGGCTACACCTTC. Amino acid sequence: CASSLGLGYGYTF.

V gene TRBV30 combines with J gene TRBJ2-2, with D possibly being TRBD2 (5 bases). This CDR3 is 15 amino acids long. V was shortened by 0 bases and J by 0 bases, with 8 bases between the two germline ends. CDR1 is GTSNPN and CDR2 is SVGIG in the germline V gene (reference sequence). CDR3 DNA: TGTGCCTGGAGTGTACCCGGGACGAACACCGGGGAGCTGTTTTTT. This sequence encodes CAWSVPGTNTGELFF.

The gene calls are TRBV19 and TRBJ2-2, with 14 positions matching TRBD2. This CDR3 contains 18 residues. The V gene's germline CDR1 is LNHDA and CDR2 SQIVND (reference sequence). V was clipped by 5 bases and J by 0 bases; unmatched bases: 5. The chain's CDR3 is CASSPGTSGSPNTGELFF. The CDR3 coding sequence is TGTGCCAGTAGTCCTGGGACTAGCGGGAGTCCGAACACCGGGGAGCTGTTTTTT.